This T cell receptor beta chain originates from a study of glioma-infiltrating T cells. Germline V gene lookup returns CDR1 LGHDT and CDR2 YNNKEL (reference sequence). J gave up 0 bases and V 4 bases, and 3 bases lay outside the gene matches. The CDR3 has 15 amino acids. The iRepertoire nested amplicon-rescue multiplex PCR amplified TCR alpha and beta CDR3s from RNA. TCRdb reanalysed the multiplex PCR reads using MiXCR and keeps one entry per CDR3 protein. The data hold about 130,000 distinct CDR3 sequences, with around 23% observed a single time. The chain links TRBV3-1 to TRBJ2-4, with 7 bases aligning to TRBD1. The receptor comes from a human donor with low-grade glioma or glioblastoma, undergoing nonglioma brain surgery, or in good health (not recorded which). Source material: glioma tissue, nonneoplastic brain tissue, or PBMCs (not recorded which). CDR3 sequence: CASSRTGVAKNIQYF. The CDR3 DNA is TGTGCCAGCAGCCGGACAGGAGTAGCCAAAAACATTCAGTACTTC.